This TCR beta chain was obtained from a study of T cell responses to AZD1222 COVID-19 vaccine. This CDR3 comprises 15 residues. Germline V lookup: CDR1 SEHNR, CDR2 FQNEAQ (reference sequence). V dropped 8 bases and J dropped 1 base, with 15 bases sitting between them. Measured with immunoSEQ multiplex PCR; TCRdb has only the in-frame clones, and not every one. The sample yields around 120,000 clones, 70% to 90% seen once. About this clone: Its antigen is unidentified.

Study-level points and caveats: Just a handful of AZD1222 recipients were seropositive at baseline. The donor group comprised mostly white British people and more females; the analysis possibly underestimated clonal diversity. Repertoires were obtained solely post-peak T cell response.

Sequencing was performed on peripheral blood, taken 28 days after the second AZD1222 dose. The chain links TRBV7-9 to TRBJ1-3; D uncertain. The TCR was taken from an adult who received the AZD1222 COVID-19 vaccine. The CDR3 DNA follows: TGTGCCAGCGGTGGGCAGGTTGTATCTGGAAACACCATATATTTT. The encoded protein is CASGGQVVSGNTIYF.